These 29 T cell receptor beta chains share one sample of origin, sequenced in a study of cytomegalovirus exposure and HLA in healthy donors. Primers for the PCR totalled 60 Vbeta and 13 Jbeta. Data came from immunoSEQ multiplex PCR; TCRdb stores just in-frame clones and leaves some out. The table has about 120,000 clones, around 87% seen once. Sample: PBMCs. The receptors derive from a man aged 35 to 55 in good health and CMV-seronegative.

The V and J genes are TRBV29-1 and TRBJ2-6, with 8 bases lining up with TRBD1. The germline V gene encodes CDR1 SQVTM and CDR2 ANQGSEA. V was pared by 6 bases and J by 0 bases, with 4 bases of the junction left unmatched. The CDR3 contains 15 residues. The CDR3 reads CSVGQAVSGANVLTF. The DNA for the CDR3 is TGCAGCGTGGGACAGGCCGTCTCTGGGGCCAACGTCCTGACTTTC.

The chain links TRBV4-3 to TRBJ2-2; D possibly corresponds to TRBD2 (5 bases). V lost 0 bases and J lost 5, with 7 bases in between. Germline V lookup: CDR1 LGHNA, CDR2 YSLEER. The CDR3 is made up of 14 amino acids. This CDR3 is CASSQDWRTGELFF. As DNA, the CDR3 is TGCGCCAGCAGCCAAGATTGGAGGACCGGGGAGCTGTTTTTT.

The chain carries TRBV19 and TRBJ2-1, with 9 bases matching TRBD1. The CDR3 sequence is 15 residues long. Looked up from germline, CDR1 is LNHDA and CDR2 is SQIVND (reference sequence). After removal of 6 bases from V and 6 bases from J, the junction contained 9 bases not matched to a gene. CDR3 amino acids: CASRARDRVFNEQFF. The CDR3 coding sequence is TGTGCCAGTAGGGCAAGGGACAGGGTCTTCAATGAGCAGTTCTTC.

The chain employs TRBV9 and TRBJ1-3; tentative D call: TRBD1 (5 bases). The ends were cut back, 0 bases at V and 10 bases at J, with 14 bases in the middle. The V gene's germline CDR1 is SGDLS and CDR2 YYNGEE. The CDR3 runs to 14 residues. The CDR3 DNA reads TGTGCCAGCAGCGTAGCTCTCGAGCAGGGAACCATATATTTT. As protein: CASSVALEQGTIYF.

The chain joins TRBV9 to TRBJ2-6; D not resolved. This CDR3 contains 16 residues. Trimming cost V 0 bases and J 0 bases, with 7 bases left between them. Germline values: CDR1 SGDLS, CDR2 YYNGEE. CDR3 loop: CASSVAGSSGANVLTF. CDR3 DNA sequence: TGTGCCAGCAGCGTAGCCGGTAGCTCTGGGGCCAACGTCCTGACTTTC. The full variable domain, with the rest looked up from reference TRBV9 and TRBJ2-6, is DSGVTQTPKHLITATGQRVTLRCSPRSGDLSVYWYQQSLDQGLQFLIQYYNGEERAKGNILERFSAQQFPDLHSELNLSSLELGDSALYFCASSVAGSSGANVLTFGAGSRLTVL.

The CDR3 DNA follows: TGTGCCAGCAGTTTATGGAGCAGGGTCAGCAATCAGCCCCAGCATTTT. Amino acids: CASSLWSRVSNQPQHF. The V call is TRBV28, the J call TRBJ1-5; D might be TRBD1 (5 bases). CDR1 and CDR2 (germline): MDHEN, SYDVKM. This CDR3 has 16 residues. Trimming pared 0 bases from V and 1 base from J, leaving 10 bases between.

This chain links TRBV6-5 with TRBJ2-2; D uncertain. The CDR3 runs 12 residues. Trimming took off 6 bases at V and 5 bases at J, with 7 bases between the two ends. Per germline, CDR1 MNHEY and CDR2 SVGAGI. CDR3 sequence reads: CASSQATGELFF. CDR3 DNA sequence: TGTGCCAGCAGCCAGGCAACCGGGGAGCTGTTTTTT.

The chain recombines TRBV29-1 with TRBJ1-2; 9 bases line up with TRBD1. The CDR3 has 11 amino acids. Germline V gene sequence: CDR1 SQVTM, CDR2 ANQGSEA. With V trimmed by 7 bases and J by 6 bases, 3 bases remained unmatched. CDR3 sequence (DNA): TGCAGCGGAGGGACAGGGCATGGCTACACCTTC. It translates to CSGGTGHGYTF.

The rearrangement uses TRBV6-5 and TRBJ1-5; D is possibly TRBD1 (6 bases). CDR3 length: 15 residues. V was trimmed by 6 bases and J by 4 bases, leaving 16 bases between them. Germline CDR1 is MNHEY and CDR2 is SVGAGI. CDR3 loop: CASSSLGTNNQPQHF. CDR3 in DNA: TGTGCCAGCAGCTCCCTCGGGACAAATAATCAGCCCCAGCATTTT.

The rearrangement joins TRBV5-6 to TRBJ2-1; D call uncertain. Between the trimmed V and J ends, which lost 3 bases and 6 bases, there was a span of 16 bases. Per the germline V gene, CDR1 is SGHDT and CDR2 is YYEEEE. CDR3 size: 15 residues. CDR3 loop: CASSYRFTNFNEQFF. The DNA of the CDR3 is TGTGCCAGCAGCTATCGCTTTACAAATTTCAATGAGCAGTTCTTC.

The chain carries TRBV5-6 and TRBJ1-4; 9 bases fit TRBD1. The CDR3 spans 15 residues. The germline V gene encodes CDR1 SGHDT and CDR2 YYEEEE. Germline trimming cut 3 bases from V and 8 bases from J; bases unmatched to any gene: 8. The chain's CDR3 is CASSSGTGIGEKLFF. In nucleotides, the CDR3 is TGTGCCAGCAGCTCCGGGACAGGGATAGGCGAAAAACTGTTTTTT.

This rearrangement joins TRBV28 to TRBJ2-7, with D possibly matching TRBD1 (7 bases). V lost 6 bases and J lost 5, with 17 bases in between. The CDR3 extends over 14 amino acids. The V gene's germline CDR1 is MDHEN and CDR2 SYDVKM. The DNA for the CDR3 is TGTGCCAGCAGCCGTCAGGGGGGTATTAACGAGCAGTACTTC. It specifies CASSRQGGINEQYF.

The chain uses TRBV29-1 and TRBJ2-2; TRBD2 matches 12 bases. The CDR3 is 14 amino acids. With V trimmed by 4 bases and J by 6 bases, 3 bases remained unmatched. Germline assignment: CDR1 SQVTM and CDR2 ANQGSEA. For the CDR3, the DNA is TGCAGCGTTGGGACTAGCGGGGTCCCCGGGGAGCTGTTTTTT. Protein product: CSVGTSGVPGELFF.

V is TRBV19 and J is TRBJ2-5; D possibly corresponds to TRBD2 (7 bases). The V end was cut by 3 bases, the J end by 5 bases, with 16 bases between. CDR1 and CDR2 (germline): LNHDA, SQIVND (reference sequence). This CDR3 has 15 amino acids. Here the CDR3 reads CASSISRGAGETQYF. The DNA for the CDR3 is TGTGCCAGTAGTATCAGTCGGGGGGCAGGGGAGACCCAGTACTTC. Full variable domain (remainder filled in from reference TRBV19 and TRBJ2-5): DGGITQSPKYLFRKEGQNVTLSCEQNLNHDAMYWYRQDPGQGLRLIYYSQIVNDFQKGDIAEGYSVSREKKESFPLTVTSAQKNPTAFYLCASSISRGAGETQYFGPGTRLLVL.

The chain recombines TRBV27 with TRBJ2-7; 7 nucleotides match TRBD1. CDR1 and CDR2 (germline): MNHEY, SMNVEV (reference sequence). The J segment lost 2 bases and the V segment lost 2 bases, leaving 6 bases of the junction unmatched. The CDR3 sequence is 15 residues long. CDR3 amino acids: CASSLVMGQTYEQYF. In nucleotides, the CDR3 is TGTGCCAGCAGTTTAGTAATGGGACAGACCTACGAGCAGTACTTC.

A few counts support this clone. The rearrangement uses TRBV28 and TRBJ1-6, with 10 bases that match TRBD1. Germline trimming cut 5 bases from V and 5 bases from J; bases unmatched to any gene: 6. The CDR3 extends over 16 amino acids. The V gene's germline CDR1 is MDHEN and CDR2 SYDVKM. CDR3 loop: CASSQRGQGDNSPLHF. CDR3 nucleotide sequence: TGTGCCAGCAGTCAACGCGGACAGGGGGATAATTCACCCCTCCACTTT.

This clone was counted once. The V and J genes are TRBV5-1 and TRBJ1-3; TRBD1 is a possible D gene (5 bases). CDR1 and CDR2 from the germline V gene are SGHRS and YFSETQ. The CDR3 length is 14 residues. V lost 3 bases and J 5 bases, leaving 12 bases between the germline ends. The CDR3 nucleotides are TGCGCCAGCAGCTCCCGGGGGGATAGAAACACCATATATTTT. It yields the protein CASSSRGDRNTIYF.

The V call is TRBV15, the J call TRBJ1-2, with TRBD1 matching over 8 bases. This CDR3 is 16 amino acids long. The V gene end was trimmed by 1 base and the J gene end by 4 bases; junction bases not matched to a gene: 8. Germline V lookup: CDR1 LNHNV, CDR2 YYDKDF (reference sequence). The CDR3, as DNA: TGTGCCACCAGCAGAGGGGGGCAGGGGGCTAGCTATGGCTACACCTTC. This translates into CATSRGGQGASYGYTF.

V usage is TRBV5-6 and J usage is TRBJ2-1; possibly TRBD1 for D (6 bases). Germline values: CDR1 SGHDT, CDR2 YYEEEE. The CDR3 is 15 amino acids. Trimming stripped 2 bases from V and 5 bases from J, with 14 bases between. CDR3 in amino acids: CASSFGGSGNNEQFF. Written as DNA, the CDR3 is TGTGCCAGCAGCTTTGGGGGCTCGGGTAACAATGAGCAGTTCTTC.

J is TRBJ1-1 and V is TRBV13, with D tentatively TRBD1 (6 bases). Germline CDR1 and CDR2: PRHDT and FYEKMQ (reference sequence). With 3 bases removed from V and 4 bases from J, the gap between germline ends came to 12 bases. The CDR3 contains 14 residues. CDR3 protein: CASSFAGAGTEAFF. The CDR3 DNA follows: TGTGCCAGCAGCTTCGCAGGGGCGGGCACTGAAGCTTTCTTT.

The chain recombines TRBV2 with TRBJ2-7, with TRBD1 matching over 8 bases. The V gene's germline CDR1 is SNHLY and CDR2 FYNNEI. The CDR3 covers 14 residues. Trimming cost V 3 bases and J 3 bases; bases outside gene matches: 4. The CDR3 protein is CASSDRTGIYEQYF. The CDR3 DNA sequence: TGTGCCAGCAGTGATAGGACAGGGATCTACGAGCAGTACTTC.

The V gene is TRBV7-2, the J gene TRBJ1-2; 9 positions match TRBD1. Germline V gene data show CDR1 as SGHTA and CDR2 as FQGNSA. The length of the CDR3 is 14 residues. V was clipped by 2 bases and J by 6 bases; unmatched bases: 4. The CDR3 here is CASSLTQGAHGYTF. CDR3 sequence (DNA): TGTGCCAGCAGCTTAACACAGGGGGCCCATGGCTACACCTTC.

This chain joins TRBV10-3 and TRBJ1-1; D gene uncertain. CDR1 and CDR2 from the germline V gene are ENHRY and SYGVKD. The CDR3 contains 13 residues. V was cut by 7 bases and J by 0 bases, with 9 bases left in between. This CDR3 reads CAITRRVNTEAFF. The CDR3, as DNA: TGTGCCATCACACGGAGGGTGAACACTGAAGCTTTCTTT.

This sequence joins TRBV6-5 and TRBJ2-2; the match to TRBD1 covers 9 bases. The germline CDR1 and CDR2 sequences are MNHEY and SVGAGI. The CDR3 totals 15 residues. V dropped 0 bases and J dropped 7; count of bases not matched to a gene: 3. CDR3 sequence (DNA): TGTGCCAGCAGTTACTCGAGGACAGGGGTCGGGGAGCTGTTTTTT. Translated, it gives CASSYSRTGVGELFF.

Only one count was recorded for this clone. The J gene is TRBJ2-5, the V gene TRBV11-2, with D possibly matching TRBD1 (5 bases). Trimming took 5 bases from V and 4 from J, leaving 11 bases between them. Germline CDR1 reads SGHAT; CDR2 reads FQNNGV. The CDR3 is 13 residues long. This chain's CDR3 is CASSQTGPETQYF. For the CDR3, the DNA is TGTGCCAGCAGCCAAACAGGTCCAGAGACCCAGTACTTC.

The chain uses TRBV25-1 and TRBJ1-6; D perhaps matches TRBD1 (6 bases). The germline V and J ends were trimmed by 5 bases and 7 bases, with 9 bases remaining between them. The CDR3 totals 13 residues. CDR1 is MGHDK and CDR2 is SYGVNS in the germline V gene. The CDR3 coding sequence is TGTGCCAGCAGTACAGGGTGGAATTCACCCCTCCACTTT. Its protein product is CASSTGWNSPLHF.

The chain is built from TRBV5-4 and TRBJ1-2; 9 bases map to TRBD1. The germline CDR1 and CDR2 sequences are SGHNT and YYREEE (reference sequence). The CDR3 covers 13 residues. J gave up 4 bases and V 5 bases, and 3 bases lay outside the gene matches. CDR3 protein: CASSQTGGYGYTF. The DNA of the CDR3 is TGTGCCAGCAGTCAGACAGGGGGCTATGGCTACACCTTC.

The V and J genes are TRBV21-1 and TRBJ2-7; TRBD2, the D gene given by the table, was not confirmed from the DNA. TRBV21-1 is noted as a pseudogene. CDR3 length: 12 amino acids. CDR3 loop: CAEASGTYEQYF. The CDR3, as DNA: TGTGCCGAGGCTAGCGGAACCTACGAGCAGTACTTC.

V gene TRBV28 combines with J gene TRBJ2-7, with D possibly matching TRBD1 (7 bases). Between the trimmed V and J ends, which lost 6 bases and 3 bases, there was a span of 12 bases. Germline assignment: CDR1 MDHEN and CDR2 SYDVKM. The CDR3 is 13 residues long. CDR3 residues: CASRRGQNYEQYF. CDR3 nucleotides: TGTGCCAGCAGGCGGGGACAGAACTACGAGCAGTACTTC.